This TCR beta chain was observed in a study of vaccination and CD4 T cells after COVID-19. In the case of this clonotype: Its target is not known.

With the Oncomine TCR Beta short-read assay, DNA from cultured CD4+ T cells was sequenced. From the PCR reads, TCRdb called clonotypes with MiXCR, one entry per CDR3 protein. The sample consists of roughly 20,000 distinct CDR3 sequences, about 40% of them appearing once. This sample's treatment: approximately nine-day PBMC culture with coronavirus spike peptide pools or control peptides (ViraFEST assay). Two million PBMCs per well were cultured with roughly 10 IU/ml IL-2 and 10 ug/ml peptide pools. Half of the medium was exchanged for fresh IL-2 medium, first on day 3 and then on day 7. The CDR3 totals 16 residues. V shed 6 bases, J shed 0 bases, and the junction held 7 bases outside the gene matches.

The gene calls are TRBV12-3 or TRBV12-4 and TRBJ2-3; 9 bases line up with TRBD2. This TCR derives from a human donor who received a COVID-19 vaccine. Sequenced here: CD4+ T cells from blood, cultured in vitro, sampled before SARS-CoV-2 vaccination. The CDR3 nucleotides are TGTGCCAGCAGCCAGAATAGCGGGGGTAGCACAGATACGCAGTATTTT. The encoded protein is CASSQNSGGSTDTQYF.